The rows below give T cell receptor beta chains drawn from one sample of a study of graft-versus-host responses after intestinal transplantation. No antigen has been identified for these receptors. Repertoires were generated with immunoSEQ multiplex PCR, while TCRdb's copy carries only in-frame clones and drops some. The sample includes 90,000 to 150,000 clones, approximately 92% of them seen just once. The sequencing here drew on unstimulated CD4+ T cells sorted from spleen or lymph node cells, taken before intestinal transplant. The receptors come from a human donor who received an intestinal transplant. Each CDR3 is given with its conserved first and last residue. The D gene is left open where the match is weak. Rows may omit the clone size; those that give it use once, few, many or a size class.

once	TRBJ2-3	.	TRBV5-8	CASSTSRGARSTDTQYF	TGTGCCAGCAGCACAAGCAGGGGGGCAAGGAGCACAGATACGCAGTATTTT
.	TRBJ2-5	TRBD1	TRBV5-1	CASRQGIKETQYF	TGCGCCAGCCGACAGGGGATCAAAGAGACCCAGTACTTC
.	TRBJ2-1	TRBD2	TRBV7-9	CASSTRGGNEQFF	TGTGCCAGCAGCACCCGGGGGGGGAATGAGCAGTTCTTC
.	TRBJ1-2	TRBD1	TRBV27	CASSSFIGQGASGYTF	TGTGCCAGCAGTTCATTCATCGGACAGGGGGCGTCTGGCTACACCTTC
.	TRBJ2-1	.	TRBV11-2	CASSLVSPDNEQFF	TGTGCCAGCAGCTTAGTATCCCCGGACAATGAGCAGTTCTTC
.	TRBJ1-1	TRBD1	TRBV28	CASTTRGPTEAFF	TGTGCCAGCACCACCAGGGGGCCCACTGAAGCTTTCTTT
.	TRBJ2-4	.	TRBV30	CAWKQGQPIAKNIQYF	TGTGCCTGGAAACAGGGCCAACCTATTGCCAAAAACATTCAGTACTTC
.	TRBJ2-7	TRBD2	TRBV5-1	CASSSTSGTLYEQYF	TGCGCCAGCAGCTCTACTAGCGGGACACTCTACGAGCAGTACTTC
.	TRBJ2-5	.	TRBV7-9	CASSLLTRGPGETQYF	TGTGCCAGCAGCCTCCTGACAAGGGGCCCTGGGGAGACCCAGTACTTC
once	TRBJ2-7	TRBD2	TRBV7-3	CASSLKGGSEQYF	TGTGCCAGCAGCTTAAAAGGCGGGAGCGAGCAGTACTTC
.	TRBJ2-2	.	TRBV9	CASSAGGRGTGELFF	TGTGCCAGCAGCGCGGGGGGCCGTGGGACCGGGGAGCTGTTTTTT
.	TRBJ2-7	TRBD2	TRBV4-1	CASSRAGGPQGYEQYF	TGCGCCAGCAGCCGGGCGGGAGGGCCCCAAGGCTACGAGCAGTACTTC
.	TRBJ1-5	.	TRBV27	CASSSVGPQHF	TGTGCCAGCAGTTCCGTTGGGCCCCAGCATTTT
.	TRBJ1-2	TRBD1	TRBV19	CASSTDRGPYGYTF	TGTGCCAGTAGTACGGACAGGGGGCCCTATGGCTACACCTTC
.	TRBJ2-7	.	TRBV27	CASSFGGSRTYEQYF	TGTGCCAGCAGTTTCGGGGGAAGCCGGACCTACGAGCAGTACTTC
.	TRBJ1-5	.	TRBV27	CASSLRGLSNQPQHF	TGTGCCAGCAGTTTAAGGGGACTTAGCAATCAGCCCCAGCATTTT
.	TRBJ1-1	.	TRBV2	CASSPESVTEAFF	TGTGCCAGCAGCCCTGAGAGTGTAACTGAAGCTTTCTTT
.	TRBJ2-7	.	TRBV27	CASSLGRLQAPYEQYF	TGTGCCAGCAGTCTCGGACGCCTGCAAGCGCCCTACGAGCAGTACTTC
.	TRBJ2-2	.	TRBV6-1	CASTLTRSAGELFF	TGTGCCAGCACTCTCACTAGGTCAGCCGGGGAGCTGTTTTTT
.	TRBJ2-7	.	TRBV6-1	CASSHARGSYEQYF	TGTGCCAGCAGTCACGCCCGGGGCTCCTACGAGCAGTACTTC
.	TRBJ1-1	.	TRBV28	CASRIRVGTEAFF	TGTGCCAGCAGGATCAGGGTCGGTACTGAAGCTTTCTTT
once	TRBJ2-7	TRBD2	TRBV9	CASSVEGQGPAGGRGLGNRYEQYF	TGTGCCAGCAGCGTAGAGGGTCAGGGGCCAGCGGGAGGACGAGGGCTAGGCAATAGGTACGAGCAGTACTTC
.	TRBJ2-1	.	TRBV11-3	CASSPRAGYNEQFF	TGTGCCAGCAGCCCCCGGGCGGGGTACAATGAGCAGTTCTTC
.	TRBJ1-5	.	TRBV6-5	CASARQPNQPQHF	TGTGCCAGTGCCCGGCAGCCAAATCAGCCCCAGCATTTT
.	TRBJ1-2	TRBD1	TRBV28	CASSFVGTGHYGYTF	TGTGCCAGCAGTTTTGTTGGGACAGGGCACTATGGCTACACCTTC
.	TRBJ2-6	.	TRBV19	CASRLTGAPGANVLTF	TGTGCCAGTAGACTCACAGGAGCACCTGGGGCCAACGTCCTGACTTTC
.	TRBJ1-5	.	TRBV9	CASSVGVVQPQHF	TGTGCCAGCAGCGTAGGGGTGGTGCAGCCCCAGCATTTT
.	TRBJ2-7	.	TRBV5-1	CASSLGASDFEQYF	TGCGCCAGCAGCTTGGGGGCTAGTGACTTCGAGCAGTACTTC
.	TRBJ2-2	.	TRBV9	CASSEQVNTGELFF	TGTGCCAGCAGCGAACAGGTGAACACCGGGGAGCTGTTTTTT
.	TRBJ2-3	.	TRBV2	CASSGLAGTDTQYF	TGTGCCAGCAGTGGGCTGGCGGGCACAGATACGCAGTATTTT
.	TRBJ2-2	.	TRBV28	CASSYRGWSTGELFF	TGTGCCAGCAGTTATAGGGGATGGAGCACCGGGGAGCTGTTTTTT
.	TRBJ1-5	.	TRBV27	CASGDRRHQPQHF	TGTGCCAGCGGGGACCGGCGTCATCAGCCCCAGCATTTT